This T cell receptor beta chain was found in a study of memory CD4+ T cells and cytomegalovirus serostatus (dated by TCRdb to the late 2010s). A note on the overall study: A total of 33 healthy Belgian adults, of whom 9 were CMV seropositive and about 25 were CMV seronegative, were included in the cohort. The study sequenced CD4+ memory TCRbeta repertoires of a Belgian cohort with known cytomegalovirus serostatus to replicate a published TCR-based CMV serostatus classifier. Summary of the overall study and its limitations: Results were interpreted as suggesting that the CMV-associated TCR signature is largely present in the CD4+ memory repertoire. The original-framework classifier achieved a median bootstrapped AUC of approximately 0.94 with a 95% CI of 0.76-1.00 on the Belgian cohort. Of fewer than 200 previously reported CMV-associated TCRbeta sequences, 67 appeared in the CD4+ memory repertoires, each in one to five individuals. Only CD4+CD45RO+ memory cells were sequenced, in contrast to the original study, which included naive and memory CD4+ and CD8+ populations. For CMV serostatus prediction, a median bootstrapped AUC of approximately 0.95 was reached with the original framework, and a median bootstrapped AUC of roughly 0.89 was reached with a US-trained random forest.

A FACSAria II was used to sort memory CD4+ T cells, defined as single viable CD3+CD4+CD8-CD45RO+ cells. CMV serostatus was assessed using a Roche Elecsys assay, by which serum IgG against CMV pp150, pp28, p38 and p52 was detected. Once the samples were thawed, total CD4+ T cells were enriched through positive selection using CD4 magnetic microbeads. The samples came from a separate study whose specific focus was interrogating the CD4+ T cell memory repertoire. Following standard operating procedures, peripheral blood mononuclear cells were isolated and cryopreserved, while serum was kept at -80 degrees C. The staining relied on CD3-PerCP (BW264/56), CD4-APC (RPA-T4), CD45RO-PE (UCHT1) and CD8-Pacific Orange (3B5) antibodies, and Sytox blue was used to exclude non-viable cells. Genomic DNA was extracted from sorted cells with the Quick-DNA Microprep Kit. Amplification of TCRbeta DNA was done with the immunoSEQ hsTCRbeta kit, following the protocol from the manufacturer. An Illumina MiSeq instrument was used to sequence the TCRbeta libraries. The paper's data handling went like this. Removing out-of-frame sequences left under 2.5 million distinct TCRbeta sequences, an average of around 62,000 per individual. Each individual was scored according to the count of more than 150 previously reported CMV-associated TCRbeta sequences and the total productive distinct TCRbeta count. A beta-binomial model was reimplemented in Python, and scikit-learn random forests with default parameters were trained on US cohort data. On the Belgian cohort, classifier performance was reported as the median AUC, along with percentile confidence intervals, across 10,000 bootstrap iterations. The table was pulled from immuneACCESS by TCRdb, which kept in-frame rearrangements only. Such tables lose some clones; where checked, under half of the loss comes from unresolved V genes, and the rest has no known cause. The DNA was the basis for D and trimming; V, J and clone size are from that table. The sample table shows roughly 53,000 clones, and around 80% are seen once. The top ten clonotypes cover roughly 1.5% of the sample.

In regard to this clone: What this receptor recognizes is not known. Base qualities are missing; no much larger clone stands one base away.

Sequencing used memory CD4+ T cells from blood. This TCR came from an adult in good health and CMV-seronegative.

Here the CDR3 is given as CASSFFGEGTYNEQFF. The nucleotides read TGTGCCAGCAGTTTCTTCGGGGAGGGTACCTACAATGAGCAGTTCTTC. The chain is encoded by TRBV6-5 joined to TRBJ2-1, with 7 bases aligning to TRBD2. The junction shows trimming of 4 bases on V and 2 bases on J, and the gene matches do not reach 8 bases of it. CDR1 MNHEY and CDR2 SVGAGI are derived from the germline V gene. The CDR3 runs 16 amino acids, cysteine and phenylalanine included. The read is trimmed to its CDR3 DNA, 48 bases read in frame from base 1.